This T cell receptor (beta chain) was recovered during a study of shared clonotypes between healthy human individuals. The V end was cut by 4 bases, the J end by 4 bases, with 10 bases between. This CDR3 is built from 13 residues. CDR1 is SQVTM and CDR2 is ANQGSEA in the germline V gene. To note about this clone: Antigen specificity is unknown.

Study-wide points: Shared clonotypes across all four donors exceeded non-shared ones in generation probability. Shared clonotypes: about 4.6% naive CD4, 3% to 3.5% naive CD8, less than 2.5% memory CD4, 0.4% to 0.45% memory CD8.

Sequencing was performed with immunoSEQ multiplex PCR; in TCRdb, only in-frame clones are kept and a portion is missing. The table lists around 2.5 million clones, over 85% of them singletons. The source material was naive CD4+ T cells from PBMCs. The subset is: CD45RA+ positively selected. V gene TRBV29-1 combines with J gene TRBJ1-4; D is perhaps TRBD1 (5 bases). This TCR derives from a young man in good health. Some clones in this sample may be carry-over from other donors' samples. CDR3 loop: CSVGSGRNEKLFF. In DNA, the CDR3 is TGCAGCGTTGGTTCAGGGCGTAATGAAAAACTGTTTTTT.